The source of this T cell receptor (beta chain) is a study of T cells in Graves' hyperthyroidism and ophthalmopathy. Subjects aged 18 to 65 presented with newly diagnosed hyperthyroidism of less than 2 months' duration. Each diagnosis drew on symptoms, thyroxine, TRAb, thyroid ultrasound and orbital computed tomography findings. TCR beta CDR3 regions were amplified from RNA transcripts. TCR CDR3 underwent first-round RT-PCR with the HTBI primer set. TCRdb re-analysed the multiplex PCR reads in MiXCR, keeping a single row per CDR3 protein. The top ten hold 15% to 20% of the sample, which has 500,000 to 600,000 distinct CDR3 sequences, roughly a sixth seen once. CDR3 length: 13 amino acids. Trimming shortened V by 1 base and J by 7 bases, and 8 bases separated the two germline ends. General observations from the study: Blood shared most expanded thyroid clonotypes above 0.001.

This clonotype was counted ten times or more. What it recognizes is unknown. The sample was blood. This chain connects TRBV12-3 or TRBV12-4 to TRBJ2-4; D gene uncertain. The sequence was obtained from a woman aged 18-29 years with Graves' hyperthyroidism. The CDR3 reads CASSLEGGNIQYF. The CDR3 DNA reads TGTGCCAGCAGTTTAGAGGGTGGGAACATTCAGTACTTC.